The present entry profiles one TCR beta chain with its context. RNA was extracted with the RNeasy kit, and a quantity of 0.5 to 1 ug was reverse transcribed using random hexamers. The authors amplified TCR beta CDR3 across 54 Vbeta and 13 Jbeta using immunoSEQ multiplex PCR. TCRdb processed the immunoSEQ multiplex PCR reads anew with MiXCR; each CDR3 protein has one entry. Of just over 150,000 distinct CDR3 sequences listed, roughly 95% are singletons. The sample is drawn from a study of CD8 T cells in Susac syndrome. Sequencing of TCR beta was carried out in blood CD8+ and CD4+ T cells. Germline-derived CDR1 and CDR2 are MDHEN and SYDVKM. CDR3 size: 13 residues. Trimming stripped 3 bases from V and 8 bases from J, with 8 bases between.

The rearrangement joins TRBV28 to TRBJ1-6; D is uncertain. Sequenced material: CD8+ T cells from PBMCs. This receptor was obtained from a human donor with multiple sclerosis. The CDR3 DNA sequence: TGTGCCAGCAGTTTGGACGGAGATTCACCCCTCCACTTT. Its protein product is CASSLDGDSPLHF. Combining the CDR3 with reference TRBV28 and TRBJ1-6 gives the whole variable domain DVKVTQSSRYLVKRTGEKVFLECVQDMDHENMFWYRQDPGLGLRLIYFSYDVKMKEKGDIPEGYSVSREKKERFSLILESASTNQTSMYLCASSLDGDSPLHFGNGTRLTVT.